This paragraph covers one T cell receptor beta chain sequence. This table comes from immunoSEQ multiplex PCR, and its TCRdb copy is limited to in-frame clones, with some not included. The table records 60,000 to 75,000 clones, around 85% of them present only once. V gave up 0 bases and J gave up 8 bases, with 17 bases separating them. Per germline, CDR1 SGDLS and CDR2 YYNGEE. CDR3 length equals 15 residues. The data derive from a study of control samples from healthy donors and cancer patients. This sequence was found in a man between 40 and 49 years old in good health. The chain links TRBV9 to TRBJ1-2, with D perhaps TRBD1 (5 bases). Sequencing was carried out using blood. This CDR3 is CASSVEGGTHAGYTF. The CDR3 bases are TGTGCCAGCAGCGTAGAAGGTGGGACCCACGCCGGCTACACCTTC.